This T cell receptor (beta chain) was recorded in a study of blood T cell repertoires in COVID-19. TCRdb's table, derived via immunoSEQ multiplex PCR, lists solely in-frame clones and lacks some. The sample has some 250,000 clones; 70% to 75% are singletons. The CDR3 contains 15 residues. J lost 5 bases, V lost 0 bases, and 7 bases had no gene match. Germline CDR1 and CDR2: SGHTA and FQGNSA. The sequence was obtained from a woman at least 80 years old with acute or convalescent COVID-19. The chain carries TRBV7-2 and TRBJ2-7; 7 bases align to TRBD2. The sequencing sample was made of peripheral blood. The CDR3 coding sequence is TGTGCCAGCAGCTTAGCGTCCGCGGGAGTCCACGAGCAGTACTTC. Residues: CASSLASAGVHEQYF.